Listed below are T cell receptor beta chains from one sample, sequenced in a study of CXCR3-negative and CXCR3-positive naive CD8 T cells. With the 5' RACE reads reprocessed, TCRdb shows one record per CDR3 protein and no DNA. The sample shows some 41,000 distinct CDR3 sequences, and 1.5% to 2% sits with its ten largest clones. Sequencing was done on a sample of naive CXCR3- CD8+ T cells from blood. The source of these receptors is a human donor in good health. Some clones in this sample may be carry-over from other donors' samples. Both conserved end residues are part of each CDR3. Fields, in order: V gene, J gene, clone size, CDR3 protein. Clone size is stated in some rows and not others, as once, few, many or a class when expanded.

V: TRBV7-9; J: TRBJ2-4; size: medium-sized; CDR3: CASSPPGAKNIQYF
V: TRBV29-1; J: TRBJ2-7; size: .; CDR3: CSVVGEYEQYF
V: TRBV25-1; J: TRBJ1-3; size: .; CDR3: CASSESYIWAGNTIYF
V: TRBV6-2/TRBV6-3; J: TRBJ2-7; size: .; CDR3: CASRQIQGFSYEQYF
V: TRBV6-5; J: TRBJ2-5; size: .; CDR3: CASRGLAMYQETQYF
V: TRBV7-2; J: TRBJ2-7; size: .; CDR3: CASSLLLPGLAGVPKRIYEQYF
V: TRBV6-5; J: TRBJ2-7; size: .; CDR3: CASSPPYEQYF
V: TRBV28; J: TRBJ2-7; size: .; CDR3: CASSGGYEQYF
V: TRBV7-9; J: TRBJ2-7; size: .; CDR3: CASSFSSIYEQYF
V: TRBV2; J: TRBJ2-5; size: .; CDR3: CASSEPGTGKGTQYF
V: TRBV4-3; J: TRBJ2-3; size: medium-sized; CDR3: CASSRKQDFTDTQYF
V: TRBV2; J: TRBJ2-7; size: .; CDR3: CASRDTLPYEQYF
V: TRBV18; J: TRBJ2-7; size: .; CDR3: CASSPRDSYPYEQYF
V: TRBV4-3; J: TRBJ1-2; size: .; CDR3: CASSHGTGANYGYTF
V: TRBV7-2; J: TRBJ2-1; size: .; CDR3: CASSPPDSYNEQFF
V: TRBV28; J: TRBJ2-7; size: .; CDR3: CASSLGTGVYEQYF
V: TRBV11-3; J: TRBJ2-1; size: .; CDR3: CASSRGYEQFF
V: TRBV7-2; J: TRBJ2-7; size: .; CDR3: CASSPNILAGAHEQYF
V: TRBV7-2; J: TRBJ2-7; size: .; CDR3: CASSETGHEQYF
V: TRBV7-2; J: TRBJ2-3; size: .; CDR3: CASSLIGLGLGTPTDTQYF
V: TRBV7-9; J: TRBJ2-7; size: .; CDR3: CASSYADRLYEQYF
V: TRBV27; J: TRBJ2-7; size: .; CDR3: CASSFSGGIGEQYF
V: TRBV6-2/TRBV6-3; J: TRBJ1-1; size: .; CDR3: CASSLFSEAFF
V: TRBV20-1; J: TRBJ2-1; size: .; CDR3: CSARWDRDYNEQFF
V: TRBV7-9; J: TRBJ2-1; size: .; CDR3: CASSPVGEYNEQFF
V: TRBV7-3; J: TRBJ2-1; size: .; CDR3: CASSLIGTGTYNEQFF
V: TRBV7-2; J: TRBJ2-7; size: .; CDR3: CASRGQASYEQYF
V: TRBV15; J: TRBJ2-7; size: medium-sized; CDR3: CATSRVGEIYEQYF
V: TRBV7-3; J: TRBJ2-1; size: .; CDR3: CASSGLGFSYNEQFF
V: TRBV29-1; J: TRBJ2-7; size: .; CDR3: CSVEDREGPSYEQYF
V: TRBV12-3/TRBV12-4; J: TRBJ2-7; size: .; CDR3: CATGIVTYEQYF
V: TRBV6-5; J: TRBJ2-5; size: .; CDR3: CASSPDDQETQYF
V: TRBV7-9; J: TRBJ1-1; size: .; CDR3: CASSPLGHRDEAFF
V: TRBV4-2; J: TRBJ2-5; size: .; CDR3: CASSQKPVGGGGVEETQYF
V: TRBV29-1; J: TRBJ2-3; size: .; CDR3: CSVDGTGEGDTQYF
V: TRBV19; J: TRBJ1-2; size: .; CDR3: CASRQGYGYTF
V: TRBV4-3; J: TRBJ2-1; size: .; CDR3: CASSQDGSSGGNEQFF
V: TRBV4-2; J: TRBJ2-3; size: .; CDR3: CASSPSNLGGVSTDTQYF
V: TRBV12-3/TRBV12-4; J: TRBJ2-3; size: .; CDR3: CASRYTRDTQYF
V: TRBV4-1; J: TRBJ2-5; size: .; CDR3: CASSQVYQETQYF
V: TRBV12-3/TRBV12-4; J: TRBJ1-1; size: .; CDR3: CASTPGTAGAFF
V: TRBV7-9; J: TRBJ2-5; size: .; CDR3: CASSWTGRAETQYF
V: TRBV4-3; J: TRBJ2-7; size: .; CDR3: CASSPDRASSYEQYF
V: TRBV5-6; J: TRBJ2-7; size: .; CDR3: CASSSSVEQYF
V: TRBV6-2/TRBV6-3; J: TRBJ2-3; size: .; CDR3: CASSYEESTDTQYF
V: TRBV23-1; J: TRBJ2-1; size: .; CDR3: CASTPGRLAGRSSYNEQFF